This T cell receptor beta chain was obtained from a study of blood T cell repertoires in COVID-19. Study in general: Collection of acute and convalescent COVID-19 samples took place in the United States, Italy and Spain. PBMCs, B-cell-depleted T cells, or T cells were the source of the cDNA or gDNA that made up the material.

Original processing methods: Amplification from reference gene primers served as the basis for estimated nucleated cell counts. Clones were sequenced by immunoSEQ multiplex PCR, and TCRdb holds only the in-frame ones, with some missing. For V, J and clone size, that table is used; D and trimming come from the DNA. The sample has about 190,000 clones, nearly 90% seen once. J was trimmed by 0 bases and V by 6 bases; bases with no gene match: 8. CDR1 and CDR2 (germline): SQVTM, ANQGSEA. CDR3 length equals 16 residues. This TCR was sampled from a man in his forties or fifties with acute or convalescent COVID-19. Sequencing input: peripheral blood. The rearrangement joins TRBV29-1 to TRBJ2-2; 9 bases line up with TRBD2. In nucleotides, the CDR3 is TGCAGCGTAGCACTAGCGGGCATTCCGAACACCGGGGAGCTGTTTTTT. Translation: CSVALAGIPNTGELFF.